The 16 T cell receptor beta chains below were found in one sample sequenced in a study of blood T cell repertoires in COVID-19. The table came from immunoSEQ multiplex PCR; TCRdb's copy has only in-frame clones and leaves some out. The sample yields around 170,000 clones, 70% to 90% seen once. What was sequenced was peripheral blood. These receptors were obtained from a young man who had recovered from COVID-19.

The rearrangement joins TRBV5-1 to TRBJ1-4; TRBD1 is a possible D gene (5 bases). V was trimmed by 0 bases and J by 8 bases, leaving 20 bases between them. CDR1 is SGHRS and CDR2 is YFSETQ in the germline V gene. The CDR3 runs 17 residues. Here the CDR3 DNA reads TGCGCCAGCAGCTTGGTGGGTGGCCGGGGACTTCAGGAAAAACTGTTTTTT. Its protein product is CASSLVGGRGLQEKLFF.

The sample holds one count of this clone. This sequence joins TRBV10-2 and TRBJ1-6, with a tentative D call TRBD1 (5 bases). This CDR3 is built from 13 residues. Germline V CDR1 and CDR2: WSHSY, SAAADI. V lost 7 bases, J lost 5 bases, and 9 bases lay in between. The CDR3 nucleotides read TGCGCCAGCAAAGGGGTAAATAATTCACCCCTCCACTTT. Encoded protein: CASKGVNNSPLHF.

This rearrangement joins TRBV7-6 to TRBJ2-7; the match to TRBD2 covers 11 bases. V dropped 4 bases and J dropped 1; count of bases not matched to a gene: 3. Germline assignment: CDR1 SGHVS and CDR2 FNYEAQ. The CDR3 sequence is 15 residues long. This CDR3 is CASSSRTSGSYEQYF. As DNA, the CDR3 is TGTGCCAGCAGCTCCCGGACTAGCGGGTCCTACGAGCAGTACTTC.

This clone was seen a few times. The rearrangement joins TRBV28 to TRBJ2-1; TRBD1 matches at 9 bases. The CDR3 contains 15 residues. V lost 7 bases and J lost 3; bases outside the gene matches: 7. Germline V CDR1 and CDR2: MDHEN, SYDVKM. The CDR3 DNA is TGTGCCAGCATTCCCCGGGACAGGGACTACAATGAGCAGTTCTTC. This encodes CASIPRDRDYNEQFF.

CDR3 amino acids: CASSRIDRLNTEAFF. The CDR3, as DNA: TGTGCCAGCAGCCGCATTGACAGACTGAACACTGAAGCTTTCTTT. This chain connects TRBV13 to TRBJ1-1; possible D gene TRBD1, 5 bases. This CDR3 spans 15 amino acids. Looked up from germline, CDR1 is PRHDT and CDR2 is FYEKMQ (reference sequence). V was pared by 5 bases and J by 0 bases, with 13 bases between. The entire variable domain, with the rest obtained from reference TRBV13 and TRBJ1-1, is as follows: AAGVIQSPRHLIKEKRETATLKCYPIPRHDTVYWYQQGPGQDPQFLISFYEKMQSDKGSIPDRFSAQQFSDYHSELNMSSLELGDSALYFCASSRIDRLNTEAFFGQGTRLTVV.

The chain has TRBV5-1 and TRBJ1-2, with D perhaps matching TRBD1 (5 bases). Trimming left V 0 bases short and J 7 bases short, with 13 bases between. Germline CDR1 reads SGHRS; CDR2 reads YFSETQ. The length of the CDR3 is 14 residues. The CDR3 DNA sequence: TGCGCCAGCAGCTTGGGCGGGGCAAGCCGTGGCTACACCTTC. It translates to CASSLGGASRGYTF.

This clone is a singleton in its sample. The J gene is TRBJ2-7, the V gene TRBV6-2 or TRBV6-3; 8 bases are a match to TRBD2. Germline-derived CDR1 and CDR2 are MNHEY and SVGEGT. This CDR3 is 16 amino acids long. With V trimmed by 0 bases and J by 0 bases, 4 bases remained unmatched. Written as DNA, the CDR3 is TGTGCCAGCAGTTACTCGACCGGGACTAGCTCCTACGAGCAGTACTTC. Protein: CASSYSTGTSSYEQYF.

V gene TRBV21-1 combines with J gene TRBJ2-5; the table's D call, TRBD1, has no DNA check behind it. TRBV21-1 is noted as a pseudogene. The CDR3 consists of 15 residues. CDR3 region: CASSKVEQYQETQYF. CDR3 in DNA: TGTGCCAGCAGCAAAGTGGAACAGTATCAAGAGACCCAGTACTTC.

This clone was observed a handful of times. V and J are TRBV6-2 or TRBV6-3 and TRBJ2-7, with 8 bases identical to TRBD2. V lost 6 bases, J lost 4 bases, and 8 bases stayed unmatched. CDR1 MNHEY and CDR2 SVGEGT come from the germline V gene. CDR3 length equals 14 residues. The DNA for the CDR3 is TGTGCCAGCAGCGCCCCTCCGGGAGGGTACGAGCAGTACTTC. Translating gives CASSAPPGGYEQYF.

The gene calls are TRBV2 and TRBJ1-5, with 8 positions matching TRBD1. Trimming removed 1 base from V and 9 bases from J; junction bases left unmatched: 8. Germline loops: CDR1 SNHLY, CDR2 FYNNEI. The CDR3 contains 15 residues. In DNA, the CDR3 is TGTGCCAGCAGTGAAGACAGGGGGGACGCCGGGCCCCAGCATTTT. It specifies CASSEDRGDAGPQHF.

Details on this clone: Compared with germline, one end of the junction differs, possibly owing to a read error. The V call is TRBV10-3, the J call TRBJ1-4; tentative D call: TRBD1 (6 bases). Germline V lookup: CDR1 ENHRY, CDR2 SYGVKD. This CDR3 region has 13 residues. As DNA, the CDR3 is TGTGCCATCAGTGAGTCGACTGGGGGCCAGCGACTTTTT. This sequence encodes CAISESTGGQRLF.

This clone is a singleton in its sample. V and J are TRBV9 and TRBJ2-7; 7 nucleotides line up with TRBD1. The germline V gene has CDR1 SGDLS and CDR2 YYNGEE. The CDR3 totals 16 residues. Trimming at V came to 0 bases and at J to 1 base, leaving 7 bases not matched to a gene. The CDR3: CASSVDPGTVSYEQYF. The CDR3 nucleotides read TGTGCCAGCAGCGTAGACCCCGGGACAGTTTCCTACGAGCAGTACTTC.

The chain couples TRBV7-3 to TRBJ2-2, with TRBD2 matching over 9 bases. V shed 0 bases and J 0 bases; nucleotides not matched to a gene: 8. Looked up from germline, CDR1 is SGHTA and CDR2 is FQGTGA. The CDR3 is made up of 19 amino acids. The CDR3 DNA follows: TGTGCCAGCAGCTTAACTAGCGGGAGTTTTGTACCGAACACCGGGGAGCTGTTTTTT. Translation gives CASSLTSGSFVPNTGELFF.

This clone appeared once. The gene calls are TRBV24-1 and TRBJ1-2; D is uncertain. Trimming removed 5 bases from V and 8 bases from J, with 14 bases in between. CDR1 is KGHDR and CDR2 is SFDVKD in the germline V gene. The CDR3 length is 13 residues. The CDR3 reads CATSGRSPGGYTF. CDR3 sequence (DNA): TGTGCCACCAGTGGCAGGTCCCCTGGAGGCTACACCTTC.

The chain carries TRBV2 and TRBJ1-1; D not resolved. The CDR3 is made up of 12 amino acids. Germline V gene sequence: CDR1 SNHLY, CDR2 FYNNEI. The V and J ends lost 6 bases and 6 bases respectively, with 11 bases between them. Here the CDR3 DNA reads TGTGCCAGCAGCGAGCCCTACCCTGAAGCTTTCTTT. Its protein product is CASSEPYPEAFF.

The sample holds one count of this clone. CDR3 loop: CASRVTSGDNEQFF. The CDR3 region has the DNA TGTGCCAGCAGAGTGACTAGCGGAGACAATGAGCAGTTCTTC. This chain uses TRBV7-2 with TRBJ2-1; 9 positions agree with TRBD2. The length of the CDR3 is 14 residues. V was clipped by 6 bases and J by 5 bases; unmatched bases: 5. Germline-derived CDR1 and CDR2 are SGHTA and FQGNSA.